A selection of T cell receptor beta chains follows, all from one sample in a study of shared clonotypes between healthy human individuals. Data came from immunoSEQ multiplex PCR; TCRdb stores just in-frame clones and leaves some out. This sample has over 2 million clones, with 85% to 95% found just once. The source material was naive CD4+ T cells sorted from blood. Receptors originate from a young man in good health. The CDR3 runs from the conserved cysteine through the conserved F or W. The D gene is left open where the match is weak. The listing skips clone size in some rows; elsewhere it reads once, few, many or a size class.

v_call,j_call,clone_size,d_call,cdr3_nt,cdr3_aa
TRBV10-1,TRBJ2-3,NA,NA,TGCGCCAGCAGTGAGTCATTACTATCAGCGACGCAGTATTTT,CASSESLLSATQYF
TRBV23-1,TRBJ2-5,NA,TRBD1,TGCGCCAGCAGTCAATCGCGGGACAGGGCGACGAATGAGACCCAGTACTTC,CASSQSRDRATNETQYF
TRBV5-1,TRBJ1-4,NA,TRBD1,TGCGCCAGTCGACCGGGACAGGGAGCGCCACGCGAAAAACTGTTTTTT,CASRPGQGAPREKLFF
TRBV18,TRBJ1-3,NA,NA,TGTGCCAGCTCACCAGCTCCAGACCACTCTGGAAACACCATATATTTT,CASSPAPDHSGNTIYF
TRBV18,TRBJ2-5,NA,NA,TGTGCCAGCTCACCAAGGCTGGGACTGGGGGAGACCCAGTACTTC,CASSPRLGLGETQYF
TRBV2,TRBJ1-3,NA,NA,TGTGCCAGCAGTGTGTCGGGGTCTGGAAACACCATATATTTT,CASSVSGSGNTIYF
TRBV9,TRBJ2-7,NA,TRBD2,TGTGCCAGCAGTGCAACCGGACTAGCGGGCCACGAGCAGTACTTC,CASSATGLAGHEQYF
TRBV5-1,TRBJ2-7,NA,NA,TGCGCCAGCAGCTTGGGAGACTGGACCTACGAGCAGTACTTC,CASSLGDWTYEQYF
TRBV2,TRBJ1-2,NA,NA,TGTGCCAGCAGTGAAGGCAGATTAGCTAACTATGGCTACACCTTC,CASSEGRLANYGYTF
TRBV7-2,TRBJ1-5,NA,NA,TGTGCCAGCAGCTTGAGCAATCAGCCCCAGCATTTT,CASSLSNQPQHF
TRBV19,TRBJ2-6,few,TRBD1,TGTGCCAGTAGTAGGGGGACAGCTGGGGCCAACGTCCTGACTTTC,CASSRGTAGANVLTF
TRBV29-1,TRBJ2-3,NA,TRBD2,TGCAGCGTTGCCCCTAGACTAGCGGATACGCAGTATTTT,CSVAPRLADTQYF
TRBV4-1,TRBJ1-1,NA,NA,TGCGCCAGCAGCCAAGATATAGGGCATGTAGGCACTGAAGCTTTCTTT,CASSQDIGHVGTEAFF
TRBV4-1,TRBJ1-4,NA,TRBD1,TGCGCCAGCAGCCGCCAAGGGGGCGCTTGGGCTAATGAAAAACTGTTTTTT,CASSRQGGAWANEKLFF
TRBV7-2,TRBJ1-5,NA,NA,TGTGCCAGCAGCTTAGACCGGGAGAATCAGCCCCAGCATTTT,CASSLDRENQPQHF
TRBV11-2,TRBJ2-3,NA,TRBD1,TGTGCCAGCAGCTTCAGGGGGTCTTCTAGCACAGATACGCAGTATTTT,CASSFRGSSSTDTQYF
TRBV15,TRBJ2-4,NA,NA,TGTGCCACCAGCAGAGATCCAGGGGCCAAAAACATTCAGTACTTC,CATSRDPGAKNIQYF
TRBV28,TRBJ2-7,NA,NA,TGTGCCTTAGGGGGACACATTAACTACGAGCAGTACTTC,CALGGHINYEQYF
TRBV5-1,TRBJ2-2,NA,NA,TGCGCCAGCAGCTCCGGACGGAAGAACACCGGGGAGCTGTTTTTT,CASSSGRKNTGELFF
TRBV5-1,TRBJ2-3,NA,TRBD1,TGCGCCAGCAGCTTGGCCACAAAACAGGGGCGCACAGATACGCAGTATTTT,CASSLATKQGRTDTQYF
TRBV11-2,TRBJ2-6,NA,TRBD2,TGTGCCAGCAGCTTAAACGGGAGGGCCGGGGCCAACGTCCTGACTTTC,CASSLNGRAGANVLTF
TRBV14,TRBJ1-4,NA,TRBD1,TGTGCCAGCAGCTCGGGACAGGATAATGAAAAACTGTTTTTT,CASSSGQDNEKLFF
TRBV4-3,TRBJ2-7,NA,NA,TGCGCCAGCAGCCAGGGGACGGTTCTACCCTACGAGCAGTACTTC,CASSQGTVLPYEQYF
TRBV4-3,TRBJ1-2,once,NA,TGCGCCAGCAGCCAACGGCCCTGGGTCGTGGCGCCAAACTATGGCTACACCTTC,CASSQRPWVVAPNYGYTF
TRBV6-6,TRBJ1-1,NA,TRBD1,TGTGCCAGCACCCAGGGGGGGAACACTGAAGCTTTCTTT,CASTQGGNTEAFF
TRBV29-1,TRBJ1-1,NA,NA,TGCAGCGTTGAGGTTCGGGGAAGGAACACTGAAGCTTTCTTT,CSVEVRGRNTEAFF
TRBV4-1,TRBJ1-3,NA,NA,TGCGCCAGCAGCCAAGATCTATGGAGGGATTCTGGAAACACCATATATTTT,CASSQDLWRDSGNTIYF
TRBV6-1,TRBJ1-5,NA,NA,TGTGCCAGCAGTGAACCGGCAGGCCTTTATAGCAATCAGCCCCAGCATTTT,CASSEPAGLYSNQPQHF
TRBV29-1,TRBJ2-7,NA,TRBD1,TGCAGCGTTGTTCTAGGTGGGGGACAGGCTTACGAGCAGTACTTC,CSVVLGGGQAYEQYF
TRBV9,TRBJ2-5,NA,NA,TGTGCCAGCAGCGTAGATAGCCAAGAGACCCAGTACTTC,CASSVDSQETQYF
TRBV13,TRBJ2-7,NA,TRBD2,TGTGCCAGCAGCCCCCCGACTAGCGGGAATGACTACGAGCAGTACTTC,CASSPPTSGNDYEQYF
TRBV7-8,TRBJ1-6,NA,NA,TGTGCCAGCAGCTTAGGACAACTGGTAAATTCACCCCTCCACTTT,CASSLGQLVNSPLHF
TRBV11-3,TRBJ2-4,once,NA,TGTGCCAGCAGCTTTGGGGGTGGCATTCAGTACTTC,CASSFGGGIQYF
TRBV28,TRBJ1-6,NA,NA,TGTGCCAGCAGTTTGCCAGGGGTACGTTCACCCCTCCACTTT,CASSLPGVRSPLHF
TRBV7-2,TRBJ2-7,NA,TRBD1,TGTGCCAGCAGCCCTTGGACAGGGGTCTCCTACGAGCAGTACTTC,CASSPWTGVSYEQYF
TRBV7-2,TRBJ2-7,NA,NA,TGTGCCAGCAGCTCGCGTGAGGTCCTCTCCTACGAGCAGTACTTC,CASSSREVLSYEQYF